Below are 20 T cell receptor beta chains sequenced from a single sample in a study of blood T cells in healthy people across ages. With a J-beta primer mix and a sample-barcoded 5' primer, a second PCR ran roughly 6 to 11 cycles. Via MiXCR, TCRdb re-called the 5' RACE reads, giving one row per CDR3 protein. Among 1.5 million to 2 million distinct CDR3 sequences, roughly 32% were seen once, and the ten largest hold around 10%. The sample was blood. These receptors all stem from a woman aged 25 to 39 in good health.

The chain links TRBV5-1 to TRBJ2-7; tentatively, D is TRBD2 (6 bases). CDR1 is SGHRS and CDR2 is YFSETQ in the germline V gene. V gave up 3 bases and J gave up 2 bases, with 12 bases separating them. CDR3 length: 14 residues. Here the CDR3 reads CASSSSGSTYEQYF. In nucleotides, the CDR3 is TGCGCCAGCAGCTCGAGCGGGTCTACCTACGAGCAGTACTTC.

V gene TRBV20-1 combines with J gene TRBJ2-6; TRBD1 matches 12 bases. Per the germline V gene, CDR1 is DFQATT and CDR2 is SNEGSKA (reference sequence). The CDR3 runs to 17 residues. Trimming removed 2 bases from V and 4 bases from J; junction bases left unmatched: 6. Here the CDR3 reads CSARYRDRGPGANVLTF. As DNA, the CDR3 is TGCAGTGCTAGATACCGGGACAGGGGGCCGGGGGCCAACGTCCTGACTTTC.

The chain couples TRBV7-9 to TRBJ1-2; 8 bases match TRBD1. CDR1 is SEHNR and CDR2 is FQNEAQ in the germline V gene (reference sequence). Trimming cost V 4 bases and J 4 bases; bases outside gene matches: 5. The CDR3 is 14 residues long. The CDR3 loop reads CASSSVQGAYGYTF. CDR3 sequence (DNA): TGTGCCAGCAGCTCAGTTCAGGGGGCCTATGGCTACACCTTC.

Only one count was recorded for this clonotype. An end of the junction does not agree with germline; a read error may underlie this. This chain uses TRBV29-1 with TRBJ1-2; D remains ambiguous. The CDR3 is made up of 11 amino acids. Germline V gene sequence: CDR1 SQVTM, CDR2 ANQGSEA. CDR3 amino acids: CGVPDGSGYTF. CDR3 nucleotide sequence: TGCGGCGTTCCGGACGGCAGTGGCTACACCTTC.

This clonotype was observed a few times. V gene TRBV20-1 combines with J gene TRBJ2-1; 8 positions match TRBD2. There are 14 residues in the CDR3. Trimming at V came to 6 bases and at J to 9 bases, leaving 13 bases not matched to a gene. The germline V gene has CDR1 DFQATT and CDR2 SNEGSKA (reference sequence). CDR3 nucleotides: TGCAGTGCCGACCGAGCGGGAGCCGATTTTGAGCAGTTCTTC. Translation: CSADRAGADFEQFF.

This clonotype was seen a few times. The chain combines TRBV14 with TRBJ2-1, with D possibly TRBD2 on 6 matching bases. From germline, CDR1 is SGHDN and CDR2 FVKESK. The CDR3 is made up of 15 amino acids. With 0 bases removed from V and 8 bases from J, the gap between germline ends came to 14 bases. In nucleotides, the CDR3 is TGTGCCAGCAGCCAAGACTGGGGTAGCGGATATGAGCAGTTCTTC. The encoded protein is CASSQDWGSGYEQFF.

The chain links TRBV5-1 to TRBJ2-7, with D perhaps TRBD2 (6 bases). Trimming stripped 5 bases from V and 1 base from J, with 13 bases between. The CDR3 length is 14 residues. Germline values: CDR1 SGHRS, CDR2 YFSETQ. This CDR3 is CASRLEGSSYEQYF. The CDR3 DNA follows: TGCGCCAGCAGGCTGGAGGGGAGTTCCTACGAGCAGTACTTC.

This clonotype has only a few counts. The gene calls are TRBV28 and TRBJ2-1; the D is unclear. The V gene's germline CDR1 is MDHEN and CDR2 SYDVKM. The CDR3 runs to 13 residues. The V gene lost 11 bases and the J gene lost 2 bases, with 13 bases spanning the gap. CDR3 loop: CACVGGAYNEQFF. As DNA, the CDR3 is TGTGCCTGCGTGGGCGGAGCCTACAATGAGCAGTTCTTC.

This clonotype was observed many times. The gene calls are TRBV7-2 and TRBJ2-1; D not resolved. Trimming removed 1 base at V and 5 bases at J, with 6 bases between. Per germline, CDR1 SGHTA and CDR2 FQGNSA. The CDR3 contains 13 residues. The CDR3 bases are TGTGCCAGCAGCTTAGTGGCGGACAATGAGCAGTTCTTC. This gives the protein CASSLVADNEQFF.

V is TRBV4-1 and J is TRBJ2-1, with 11 bases that match TRBD2. The germline CDR1 and CDR2 sequences are MGHRA and YSYEKL. V lost 4 bases and J lost 4; bases outside the gene matches: 9. The CDR3 has 17 amino acids. CDR3 coding DNA: TGCGCCAGCAGCCGCAAACTAGCGGGAGAGTCGTACAATGAGCAGTTCTTC. Protein sequence: CASSRKLAGESYNEQFF.

This rearrangement joins TRBV28 to TRBJ2-4, with 7 bases fitting TRBD2. The CDR3 runs to 14 residues. The germline V gene encodes CDR1 MDHEN and CDR2 SYDVKM. The V and J ends lost 6 bases and 8 bases, in that order; junction bases with no gene match: 10. The DNA of the CDR3 is TGTGCCAGCAGCCTCGGACTAGTCTTTGACATTCAGTACTTC. It yields the protein CASSLGLVFDIQYF.

The chain recombines TRBV28 with TRBJ1-1; 8 bases line up with TRBD1. CDR3 size: 16 residues. With 4 bases clipped from V and 1 base from J, the junction kept 8 bases outside the gene matches. The germline CDR1 and CDR2 sequences are MDHEN and SYDVKM. CDR3 residues: CASSSSTGGWNTEAFF. The CDR3 DNA reads as TGTGCCAGCAGTTCCAGCACAGGGGGATGGAACACTGAAGCTTTCTTT.

This clonotype occurred a few times. This chain connects TRBV10-3 to TRBJ2-7; 11 bases fit TRBD1. Germline-derived CDR1 and CDR2 are ENHRY and SYGVKD. V lost 6 bases and J lost 3; bases outside the gene matches: 7. CDR3 size: 15 residues. The CDR3 region is CAIRGTGGSNYEQYF. The DNA for the CDR3 is TGTGCCATCAGGGGGACAGGGGGTTCAAACTACGAGCAGTACTTC.

To note about this clonotype: Since no conserved phenylalanine or tryptophan closes the CDR3, a read error is the likely cause. The V call is TRBV7-2, the J call TRBJ2-5; TRBD2 matches 8 bases. The junction had 13 bases not matched to a gene; V was cut back by 5 bases and J by 11 bases. The CDR3 is 14 amino acids. Per germline, CDR1 SGHTA and CDR2 FQGNSA. The CDR3 sequence is CASSETSDSLTQYV. CDR3 in DNA: TGTGCCAGCAGCGAGACTAGCGATTCATTGACGCAGTACGTC.

The gene calls are TRBV2 and TRBJ2-5, with 7 nucleotides matching TRBD1. There are 13 residues in the CDR3. CDR1 is SNHLY, CDR2 FYNNEI, per germline. J was trimmed by 4 bases and V by 8 bases; bases with no gene match: 7. DNA for the CDR3: TGTGCCAGCGAGGCTAACAGGGGAGAGACCCAGTACTTC. It yields the protein CASEANRGETQYF. The full variable domain, rest sourced from reference TRBV2 and TRBJ2-5, is EPEVTQTPSHQVTQMGQEVILRCVPISNHLYFYWYRQILGQKVEFLVSFYNNEISEKSEIFDDQFSVERPDGSNFTLKIRSTKLEDSAMYFCASEANRGETQYFGPGTRLLVL.

The rearrangement uses TRBV6-2 or TRBV6-3 and TRBJ1-6, with 10 bases lining up with TRBD1. This CDR3 has 15 amino acids. V trimming: 3 bases; J trimming: 7 bases; junction bases outside the gene matches: 3. Germline CDR1 and CDR2: MNHEY and SVGEGT. CDR3 loop: CASSYKTGGNSPLHF. As DNA, the CDR3 is TGTGCCAGCAGTTATAAGACAGGGGGCAATTCACCCCTCCACTTT.

This clonotype was recorded a few times. V is TRBV7-3 and J is TRBJ2-3; perhaps TRBD2 as D (5 bases). The CDR3 covers 17 residues. Germline CDR1 reads SGHTA; CDR2 reads FQGTGA. V gave up 0 bases and J gave up 3 bases, with 16 bases separating them. The CDR3, as DNA: TGTGCCAGCAGCTTAACCCCTAGCCCCCCCGGTACAGATACGCAGTATTTT. Its protein is CASSLTPSPPGTDTQYF.

The chain has TRBV7-3 and TRBJ2-3, with a tentative D call TRBD2 (6 bases). Germline lookup yields CDR1 SGHTA and CDR2 FQGTGA. The ends were cut back, 5 bases at V and 4 bases at J, with 13 bases in the middle. CDR3 size: 14 residues. Written as DNA, the CDR3 is TGTGCCAGCAGCGCCCTATCGGGAGCAGATACGCAGTATTTT. Encoded protein: CASSALSGADTQYF.

The V and J genes are TRBV7-8 and TRBJ2-1, with TRBD2 identical over 13 bases. CDR3 length: 18 residues. V lost 5 bases, J lost 1 base, and 8 bases stayed unmatched. Germline CDR1 is SGHVS and CDR2 is FQNEAQ. CDR3: CASSATSGRARSYNEQFF. The CDR3 coding sequence is TGTGCCAGCAGCGCAACTAGCGGGAGGGCCAGGTCCTACAATGAGCAGTTCTTC.

Note on this clonotype: It is unclear where the CDR3 begins or ends on the DNA, so no DNA is shown, and the CDR3 is as TCRdb lists it. The V call is TRBV10-3, the J call TRBJ2-6. From its first to its last residue, the CDR3 has 14 amino acids. Germline CDR1 ENHRY, CDR2 SYGVKD. This CDR3 is CAIGVGSGANVLTF.